This passage covers 15 T cell receptor beta chains from one sample sequenced in a study of blood T cell repertoires in COVID-19. Only in-frame clones appear in the TCRdb table, and some are missing; sequencing was by immunoSEQ multiplex PCR. The repertoire includes hundreds of thousands of clones, about 79% of them detected once, and more than 8% sits in the top ten. The sequencing input was peripheral blood. The source of these receptors is a woman aged 80 or older with acute or convalescent COVID-19.

This chain links TRBV19 with TRBJ1-2; TRBD1 aligns across 7 bases. Germline assignment: CDR1 LNHDA and CDR2 SQIVND (reference sequence). Losses at the gene ends were 6 bases for V and 3 bases for J; bases not matched to a gene: 7. This CDR3 is built from 14 residues. The CDR3 reads CASREQGSDYGYTF. DNA of the CDR3: TGTGCCAGTAGGGAACAGGGGTCGGACTATGGCTACACCTTC.

This clone appeared a few times. The rearrangement uses TRBV3-1 (or the pseudogene TRBV3-2) and TRBJ2-1, with 7 positions matching TRBD1. This CDR3 has 15 amino acids. V dropped 5 bases and J dropped 0; count of bases not matched to a gene: 4. Germline V gene lookup returns CDR1 LGHDT and CDR2 YNNKEL (reference sequence). CDR3 coding DNA: TGTGCCAGCAGCGCCCGGGACAGCTCCTACAATGAGCAGTTCTTC. Amino acids: CASSARDSSYNEQFF.

This chain joins TRBV6-6 and TRBJ1-4; no definite D call. The CDR3 has 15 amino acids. Trimming stripped 4 bases from V and 6 bases from J, with 15 bases between. Germline CDR1 and CDR2: MNHNY and SVGAGI (reference sequence). The CDR3 sequence is CASSSPGGWDEKLFF. Written as DNA, the CDR3 is TGTGCCAGCAGTTCCCCCGGAGGGTGGGATGAAAAACTGTTTTTT.

The chain joins TRBV4-2 to TRBJ2-3; D is perhaps TRBD2 (6 bases). V was trimmed by 0 bases and J by 5 bases, leaving 9 bases between them. The germline V gene encodes CDR1 LGHNA and CDR2 YNFKEQ. This CDR3 contains 14 residues. DNA of the CDR3: TGTGCCAGCAGCCAAGAATGGGGGGAAGATACGCAGTATTTT. Translation: CASSQEWGEDTQYF.

The rearrangement uses TRBV3-1 (or the pseudogene TRBV3-2) and TRBJ2-5; 7 positions match TRBD1. V lost 1 base to trimming and J lost 5 bases; unmatched junction nucleotides: 7. The germline V gene has CDR1 LGHDT and CDR2 YNNKEL (reference sequence). This CDR3 spans 15 amino acids. CDR3 residues: CASSQAPGGEETQYF. CDR3 bases: TGTGCCAGCAGCCAAGCCCCAGGGGGTGAGGAGACCCAGTACTTC.

The V and J genes are TRBV2 and TRBJ1-5, with D possibly being TRBD1 (5 bases). With 3 bases removed from V and 3 bases from J, the gap between germline ends came to 15 bases. The germline V gene encodes CDR1 SNHLY and CDR2 FYNNEI. This CDR3 has 16 residues. CDR3 loop: CASSDVGGRANQPQHF. The CDR3 DNA follows: TGTGCCAGCAGTGATGTTGGCGGCAGGGCCAATCAGCCCCAGCATTTT.

The chain employs TRBV19 and TRBJ2-3; perhaps TRBD1 as D (6 bases). Germline CDR1 LNHDA, CDR2 SQIVND (reference sequence). This CDR3 spans 15 amino acids. V lost 2 bases and J 4 bases, leaving 13 bases between the germline ends. CDR3 sequence reads: CASSIRARGPDTQYF. CDR3 nucleotide sequence: TGTGCCAGTAGTATAAGGGCCAGGGGCCCAGATACGCAGTATTTT.

The chain is built from TRBV11-1 and TRBJ2-5; 9 nucleotides align to TRBD2. Germline V gives CDR1 SGHAT, CDR2 FQDESV (reference sequence). The CDR3 runs 15 residues. Trimming at V came to 5 bases and at J to 5 bases, leaving 9 bases not matched to a gene. DNA of the CDR3: TGTGCCAGCAGCCCAGATCGAAGCGGGGGGGAGACCCAGTACTTC. It specifies CASSPDRSGGETQYF.

This sequence joins TRBV18 and TRBJ2-3, with D unclear. The ends were cut back, 3 bases at V and 4 bases at J, with 2 bases in the middle. Germline lookup yields CDR1 KGHSH and CDR2 LQKENI. The CDR3 has 11 amino acids. The CDR3 sequence: CASSPSDTQYF. The CDR3, as DNA: TGTGCCAGCTCACCCTCAGATACGCAGTATTTT.

V usage is TRBV14 and J usage is TRBJ2-7; 10 nucleotides line up with TRBD1. J lost 7 bases, V lost 1 base, and 4 bases had no gene match. CDR1 and CDR2 from the germline V gene are SGHDN and FVKESK. The CDR3 totals 14 residues. CDR3 DNA sequence: TGTGCCAGCAGCCAAGGACAGGGGGCGGGGGAGCAGTACTTC. Protein product: CASSQGQGAGEQYF. Full variable domain (rest looked up from reference TRBV14 and TRBJ2-7): EAGVTQFPSHSVIEKGQTVTLRCDPISGHDNLYWYRRVMGKEIKFLLHFVKESKQDESGMPNNRFLAERTGGTYSTLKVQPAELEDSGVYFCASSQGQGAGEQYFGPGTRLTVT.

V is TRBV5-1 and J is TRBJ2-2; D remains ambiguous. Trimming shortened V by 0 bases and J by 5 bases, and 11 bases separated the two germline ends. This CDR3 spans 15 amino acids. Looked up from germline, CDR1 is SGHRS and CDR2 is YFSETQ. DNA for the CDR3: TGCGCCAGCAGCTTGGAAGCACTGTATACCGGGGAGCTGTTTTTT. Protein product: CASSLEALYTGELFF.

V is TRBV28 and J is TRBJ1-5; a possible D gene is TRBD1 (5 bases). With 5 bases removed from V and 4 bases from J, the gap between germline ends came to 15 bases. The CDR3 is 15 amino acids. Germline CDR1 and CDR2: MDHEN and SYDVKM. The CDR3 coding sequence is TGTGCCAGCAGTACCACCAGGGAACGGAATCAGCCCCAGCATTTT. Protein: CASSTTRERNQPQHF.

This rearrangement joins TRBV10-3 to TRBJ2-5, with D perhaps TRBD2 (5 bases). The CDR3 totals 14 residues. The ends were cut back, 4 bases at V and 2 bases at J, with 11 bases in the middle. Germline values: CDR1 ENHRY, CDR2 SYGVKD. Here the CDR3 DNA reads TGTGCCATCAGTGTTTCGGGAAGGCAAGAGACCCAGTACTTC. It yields the protein CAISVSGRQETQYF.

The chain couples TRBV3-1 (or the pseudogene TRBV3-2) to TRBJ2-5; 11 bases agree with TRBD2. Germline CDR1 reads LGHDT; CDR2 reads YNNKEL (reference sequence). The CDR3 extends over 16 amino acids. The V and J ends lost 6 bases and 5 bases, in that order; junction bases with no gene match: 11. The CDR3 reads CASRPSGGTKRETQYF. Here the CDR3 DNA reads TGTGCCAGCAGACCTAGCGGGGGGACCAAGCGGGAGACCCAGTACTTC.

The chain joins TRBV3-1 (or the pseudogene TRBV3-2) to TRBJ2-6; the match to TRBD1 covers 11 bases. Per the germline V gene, CDR1 is LGHDT and CDR2 is YNNKEL (reference sequence). This CDR3 is 18 amino acids long. The trim removed 3 bases at V and 4 bases at J, leaving 8 bases unmatched. The CDR3 loop reads CASSQAGTGGLGANVLTF. In nucleotides, the CDR3 is TGTGCCAGCAGCCAGGCCGGGACAGGGGGGCTGGGGGCCAACGTCCTGACTTTC.